The rows below give T cell receptor beta chains drawn from one sample of a study of regulatory T cells in long-lasting Graves disease. From the multiplex PCR reads, TCRdb called clonotypes with MiXCR, one entry per CDR3 protein. The sample lists 420,000 or so distinct CDR3 sequences, about a sixth occurring once. The data also belong to a second study, concerning T cells in Graves' hyperthyroidism and ophthalmopathy.

Sequences were derived from peripheral blood mononuclear cells (PBMCs), sampled at new diagnosis, from a patient treated with antithyroid drugs. The source is a woman aged 18-35 years with Graves disease. Both conserved end residues are part of each CDR3. The D gene is left open where the match is weak. Not every row has a clone size; where given, it reads once, few, many or a size class.

V gene	D gene	clone size	J gene	CDR3 protein	CDR3 DNA
TRBV7-9	-	many	TRBJ2-1	CASSLERYNEQFF	TGTGCCAGCAGCTTGGAAAGATACAATGAGCAGTTCTTC
TRBV6-1	-	few	TRBJ1-5	CASSERPRVQPQHF	TGTGCCAGCAGTGAGAGACCCAGGGTACAGCCCCAGCATTTT
TRBV12-3/TRBV12-4	-	many	TRBJ1-2	CASSYGVNGYTF	TGTGCCAGCAGTTACGGAGTGAATGGCTACACCTTC
TRBV5-8	-	many	TRBJ2-5	CASSPSRETQYF	TGTGCCAGCAGCCCCTCTCGGGAGACCCAGTACTTC
TRBV3-1	-	many	TRBJ1-5	CASSRVGNQPQHF	TGTGCCAGCAGCCGGGTAGGCAATCAGCCCCAGCATTTT
TRBV10-3	-	-	TRBJ1-2	CAISDFRGIAGYTF	TGTGCCATCAGTGATTTTAGGGGGATCGCTGGCTACACCTTC
TRBV27	-	many	TRBJ1-1	CASSLYSTNTEAFF	TGTGCCAGCAGTCTATACTCAACGAACACTGAAGCTTTCTTT
TRBV30	-	many	TRBJ2-2	CAWRWTENTGELFF	TGTGCCTGGAGGTGGACAGAGAACACCGGGGAGCTGTTTTTT
TRBV18	TRBD1	-	TRBJ2-1	CASSPPTGTGLYEQFF	TGTGCCAGCTCACCACCGACCGGGACAGGGTTATATGAGCAGTTCTTC
TRBV28	-	many	TRBJ1-1	CASSPQGMGGTEAFF	TGTGCCAGCAGTCCACAGGGTATGGGAGGCACTGAAGCTTTCTTT
TRBV27	-	few	TRBJ1-6	CASSSRRDPYNSPLHF	TGTGCCAGCAGTTCCCGACGGGACCCCTATAATTCACCCCTCCACTTT
TRBV6-1	TRBD2	-	TRBJ2-7	CASRTRGASGTDSYEQYF	TGTGCCAGCCGCACCAGAGGGGCTAGCGGGACGGACTCCTACGAGCAGTACTTC
TRBV11-3	-	-	TRBJ2-7	CASSPSRGATVEQYF	TGTGCCAGCAGCCCATCCCGGGGGGCAACGGTGGAGCAGTACTTC
TRBV20-1	TRBD2	many	TRBJ2-7	CSATEILAGYEQYF	TGCAGTGCTACCGAGATACTAGCGGGGTACGAGCAGTACTTC
TRBV11-2	TRBD1	-	TRBJ2-1	CASRLLLGQANEQFF	TGTGCCAGCAGGCTCCTCCTGGGACAGGCCAATGAGCAGTTCTTC
TRBV7-3	TRBD2	many	TRBJ2-1	CASSFPGLASANEQFF	TGTGCCAGCAGCTTCCCGGGACTAGCTTCTGCCAATGAGCAGTTCTTC
TRBV28	TRBD2	few	TRBJ2-5	CATSKGRGETQYF	TGTGCCACCAGCAAGGGGAGGGGAGAGACCCAGTACTTC
TRBV7-2	-	many	TRBJ2-3	CASSPDVSLSDTQYF	TGTGCCAGCAGCCCGGACGTATCCCTTTCAGATACGCAGTATTTT
TRBV6-1	TRBD1	few	TRBJ2-1	CASSLPGQGGEQFF	TGTGCCAGCAGCCTACCGGGACAGGGGGGTGAGCAGTTCTTC
TRBV27	TRBD2	many	TRBJ2-5	CASSLGSGSVGTQYF	TGTGCCAGCAGTTTGGGTAGCGGGAGTGTCGGGACCCAGTACTTC
TRBV20-1	-	many	TRBJ2-5	CSARVTGETQYF	TGCAGTGCTAGGGTGACAGGAGAGACCCAGTACTTC
TRBV7-2	TRBD2	-	TRBJ2-3	CASSLAREVPTQYF	TGTGCCAGCAGCTTGGCTCGGGAGGTTCCTACGCAGTATTTT
TRBV28	TRBD2	-	TRBJ2-1	CASSGGTSGAYNEQFF	TGTGCCAGCAGTGGCGGGACTAGCGGGGCTTACAATGAGCAGTTCTTC
TRBV7-6	-	few	TRBJ2-3	CASSLDQVDTQYF	TGTGCCAGCAGCTTAGACCAGGTTGATACGCAGTATTTT
TRBV28	-	many	TRBJ2-2	CATAGGGGGELFF	TGTGCCACCGCGGGCGGGGGCGGCGGGGAGCTGTTTTTT
TRBV3-1	-	many	TRBJ2-7	CASSQEVREPRGEQYF	TGTGCCAGCAGCCAAGAGGTGCGGGAGCCGAGGGGGGAGCAGTACTTC
TRBV7-2	-	-	TRBJ1-2	CASSFLTANGYTF	TGTGCCAGCAGCTTCTTGACAGCGAATGGCTACACCTTC
TRBV5-1	-	few	TRBJ2-2	CASSFLATNTGELFF	TGCGCCAGCAGCTTTTTAGCCACGAACACCGGGGAGCTGTTTTTT
TRBV5-6	-	many	TRBJ1-5	CASSLSLRVDQPQHF	TGTGCCAGCAGCTTGTCGCTCCGGGTAGATCAGCCCCAGCATTTT
TRBV12-3/TRBV12-4	TRBD1	-	TRBJ1-5	CASSLQGAGNQPQHF	TGTGCCAGCAGCCTCCAGGGGGCGGGCAATCAGCCCCAGCATTTT
TRBV20-1	TRBD2	-	TRBJ2-3	CSARGLAGNTDTQYF	TGCAGTGCTAGGGGACTAGCGGGAAACACAGATACGCAGTATTTT
TRBV6-1	-	few	TRBJ2-3	CASSTPRDISTDTQYF	TGTGCCAGCAGCACGCCCCGGGACATTAGTACAGATACGCAGTATTTT
TRBV28	-	many	TRBJ2-7	CASNKQGNHYEQYF	TGTGCCAGCAACAAACAGGGAAATCACTACGAGCAGTACTTC
TRBV28	-	many	TRBJ2-7	CASRAGTREQYF	TGTGCCAGCAGAGCCGGGACGCGGGAGCAGTACTTC
TRBV5-1	-	many	TRBJ2-2	CASNLEGTGNTGELFF	TGCGCCAGCAACTTGGAAGGGACGGGGAACACCGGGGAGCTGTTTTTT
TRBV11-2	-	-	TRBJ2-7	CASSQGGGLYEQYF	TGTGCCAGCAGCCAAGGTGGGGGTTTATACGAGCAGTACTTC
TRBV7-2	TRBD2	few	TRBJ2-7	CASSLSLAGGREQYF	TGTGCCAGCAGCTTGAGTCTAGCGGGAGGACGCGAGCAGTACTTC
TRBV12-3/TRBV12-4	-	many	TRBJ2-1	CASSSLRSGIDYNEQFF	TGTGCCAGCAGTTCGTTACGGTCCGGGATCGACTACAATGAGCAGTTCTTC
TRBV27	-	few	TRBJ2-3	CASSFHRATDTQYF	TGTGCCAGCAGTTTTCACAGGGCTACAGATACGCAGTATTTT
TRBV30	-	few	TRBJ2-2	CAWEGTGELFF	TGTGCCTGGGAAGGAACCGGGGAGCTGTTTTTT
TRBV7-9	-	-	TRBJ1-1	CASSSPERNTEAFF	TGTGCCAGCAGCTCACCGGAGCGGAACACTGAAGCTTTCTTT
TRBV6-1	-	once	TRBJ2-7	CASRNGGGREQYF	TGTGCCAGCAGAAACGGTGGGGGGCGGGAGCAGTACTTC